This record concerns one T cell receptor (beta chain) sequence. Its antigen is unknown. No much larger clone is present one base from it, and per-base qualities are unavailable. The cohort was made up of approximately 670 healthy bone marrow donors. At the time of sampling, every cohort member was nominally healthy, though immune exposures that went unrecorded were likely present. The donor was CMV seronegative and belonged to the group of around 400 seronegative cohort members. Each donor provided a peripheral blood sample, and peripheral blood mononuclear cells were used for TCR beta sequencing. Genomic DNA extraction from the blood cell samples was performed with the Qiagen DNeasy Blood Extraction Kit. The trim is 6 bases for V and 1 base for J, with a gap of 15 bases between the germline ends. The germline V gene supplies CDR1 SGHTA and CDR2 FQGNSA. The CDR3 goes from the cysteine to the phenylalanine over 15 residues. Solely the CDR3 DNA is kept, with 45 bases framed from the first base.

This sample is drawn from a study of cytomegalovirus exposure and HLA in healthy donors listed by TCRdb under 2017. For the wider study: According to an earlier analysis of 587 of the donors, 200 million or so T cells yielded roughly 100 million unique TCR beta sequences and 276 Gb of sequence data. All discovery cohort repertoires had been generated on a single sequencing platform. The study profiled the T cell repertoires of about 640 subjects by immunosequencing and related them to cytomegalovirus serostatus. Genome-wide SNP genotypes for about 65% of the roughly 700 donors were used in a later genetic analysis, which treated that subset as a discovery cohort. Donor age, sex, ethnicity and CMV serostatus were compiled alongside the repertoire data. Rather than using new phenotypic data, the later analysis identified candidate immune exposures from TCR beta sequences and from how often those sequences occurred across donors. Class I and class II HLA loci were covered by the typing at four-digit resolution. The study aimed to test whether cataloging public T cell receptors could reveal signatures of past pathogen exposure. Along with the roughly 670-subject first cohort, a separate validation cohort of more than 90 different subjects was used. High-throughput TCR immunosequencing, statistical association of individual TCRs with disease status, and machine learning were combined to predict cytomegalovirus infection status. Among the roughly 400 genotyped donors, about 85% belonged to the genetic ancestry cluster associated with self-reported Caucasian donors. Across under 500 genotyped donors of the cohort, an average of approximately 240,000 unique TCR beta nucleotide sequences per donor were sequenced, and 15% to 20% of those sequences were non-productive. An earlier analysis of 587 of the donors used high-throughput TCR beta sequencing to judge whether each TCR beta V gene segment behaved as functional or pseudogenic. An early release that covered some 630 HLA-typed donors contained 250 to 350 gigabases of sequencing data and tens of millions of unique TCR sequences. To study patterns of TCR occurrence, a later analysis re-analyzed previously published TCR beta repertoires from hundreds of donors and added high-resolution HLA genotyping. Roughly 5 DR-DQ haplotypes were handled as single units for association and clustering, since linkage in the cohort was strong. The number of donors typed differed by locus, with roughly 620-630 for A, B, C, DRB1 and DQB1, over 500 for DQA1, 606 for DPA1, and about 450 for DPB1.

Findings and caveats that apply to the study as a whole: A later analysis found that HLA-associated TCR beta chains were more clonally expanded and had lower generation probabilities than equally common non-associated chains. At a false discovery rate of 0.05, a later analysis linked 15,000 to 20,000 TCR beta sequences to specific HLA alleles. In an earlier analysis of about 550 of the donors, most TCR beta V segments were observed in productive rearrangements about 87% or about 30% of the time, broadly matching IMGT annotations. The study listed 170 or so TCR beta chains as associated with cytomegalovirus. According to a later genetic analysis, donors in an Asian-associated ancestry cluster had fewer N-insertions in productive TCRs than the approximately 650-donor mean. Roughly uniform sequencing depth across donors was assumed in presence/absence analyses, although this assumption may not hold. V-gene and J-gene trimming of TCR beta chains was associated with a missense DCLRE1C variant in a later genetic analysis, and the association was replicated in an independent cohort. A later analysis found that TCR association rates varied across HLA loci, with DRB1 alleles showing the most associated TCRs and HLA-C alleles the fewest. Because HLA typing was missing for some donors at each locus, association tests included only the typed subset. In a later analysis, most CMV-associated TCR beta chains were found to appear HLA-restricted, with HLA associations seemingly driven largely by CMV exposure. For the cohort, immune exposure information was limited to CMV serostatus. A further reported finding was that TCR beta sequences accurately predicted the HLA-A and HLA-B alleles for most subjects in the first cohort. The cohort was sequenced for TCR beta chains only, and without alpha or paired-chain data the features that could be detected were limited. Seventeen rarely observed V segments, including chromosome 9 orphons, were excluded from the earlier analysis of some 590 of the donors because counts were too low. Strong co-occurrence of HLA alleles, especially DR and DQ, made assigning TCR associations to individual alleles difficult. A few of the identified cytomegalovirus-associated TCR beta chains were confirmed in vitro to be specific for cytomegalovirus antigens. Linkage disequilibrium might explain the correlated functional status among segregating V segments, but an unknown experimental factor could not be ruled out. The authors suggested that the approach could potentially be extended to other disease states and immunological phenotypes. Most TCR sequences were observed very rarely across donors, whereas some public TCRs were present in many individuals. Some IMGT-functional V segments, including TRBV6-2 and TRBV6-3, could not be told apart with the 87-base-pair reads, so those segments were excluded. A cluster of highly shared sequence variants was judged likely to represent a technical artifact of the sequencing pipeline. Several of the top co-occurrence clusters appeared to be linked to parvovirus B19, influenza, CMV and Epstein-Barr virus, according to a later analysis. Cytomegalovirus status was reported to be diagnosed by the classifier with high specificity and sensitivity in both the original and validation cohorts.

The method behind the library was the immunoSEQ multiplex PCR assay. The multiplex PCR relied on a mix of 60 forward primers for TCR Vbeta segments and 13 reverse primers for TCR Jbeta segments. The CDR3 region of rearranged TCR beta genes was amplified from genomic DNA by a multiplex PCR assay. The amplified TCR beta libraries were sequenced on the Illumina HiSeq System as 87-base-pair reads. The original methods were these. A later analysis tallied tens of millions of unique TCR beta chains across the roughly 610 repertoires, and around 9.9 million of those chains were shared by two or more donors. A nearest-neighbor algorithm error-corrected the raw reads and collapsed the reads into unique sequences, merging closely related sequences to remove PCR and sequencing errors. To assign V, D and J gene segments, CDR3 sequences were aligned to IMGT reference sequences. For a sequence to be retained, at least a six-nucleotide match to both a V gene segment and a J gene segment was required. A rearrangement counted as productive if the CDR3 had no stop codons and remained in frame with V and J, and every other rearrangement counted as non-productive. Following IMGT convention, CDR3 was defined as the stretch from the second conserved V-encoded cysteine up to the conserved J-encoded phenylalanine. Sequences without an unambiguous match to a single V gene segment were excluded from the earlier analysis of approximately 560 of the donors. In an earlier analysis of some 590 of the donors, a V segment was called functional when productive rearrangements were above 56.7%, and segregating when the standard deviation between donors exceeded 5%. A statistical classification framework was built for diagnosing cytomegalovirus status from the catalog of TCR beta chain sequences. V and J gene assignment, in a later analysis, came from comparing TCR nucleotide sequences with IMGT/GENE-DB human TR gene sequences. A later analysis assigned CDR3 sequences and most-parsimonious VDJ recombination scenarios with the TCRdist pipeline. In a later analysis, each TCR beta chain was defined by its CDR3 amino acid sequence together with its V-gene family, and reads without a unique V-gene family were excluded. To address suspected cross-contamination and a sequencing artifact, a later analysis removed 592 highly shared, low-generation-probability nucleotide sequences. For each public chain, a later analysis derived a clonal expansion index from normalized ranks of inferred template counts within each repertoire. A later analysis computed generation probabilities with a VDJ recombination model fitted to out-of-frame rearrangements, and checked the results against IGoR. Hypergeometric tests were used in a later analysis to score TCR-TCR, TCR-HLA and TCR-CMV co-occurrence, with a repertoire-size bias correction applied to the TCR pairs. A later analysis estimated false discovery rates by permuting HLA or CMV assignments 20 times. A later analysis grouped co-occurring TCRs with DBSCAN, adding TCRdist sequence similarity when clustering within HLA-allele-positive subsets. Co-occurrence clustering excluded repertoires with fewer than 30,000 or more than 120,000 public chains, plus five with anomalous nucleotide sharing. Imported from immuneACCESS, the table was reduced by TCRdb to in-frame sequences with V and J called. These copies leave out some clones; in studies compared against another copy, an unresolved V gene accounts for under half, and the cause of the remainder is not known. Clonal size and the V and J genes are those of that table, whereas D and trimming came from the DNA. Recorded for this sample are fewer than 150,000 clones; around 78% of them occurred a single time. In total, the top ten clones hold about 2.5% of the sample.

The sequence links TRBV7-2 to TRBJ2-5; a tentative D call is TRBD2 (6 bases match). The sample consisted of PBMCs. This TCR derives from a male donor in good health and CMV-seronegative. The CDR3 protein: CASRLYGGTQETQYF. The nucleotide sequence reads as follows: TGTGCCAGCAGATTGTACGGAGGGACCCAAGAGACCCAGTACTTC.